The 22 T cell receptor beta chains presented below share a single source sample, sequenced in a study of Graves' ophthalmopathy and Graves' hyperthyroidism. RNA transcripts were the source from which TCR beta CDR3 regions were amplified. First-round RT-PCR employed HTBI primers, with a second-round multiplex PCR after it. TCRdb analysed the multiplex PCR reads with MiXCR anew, one entry per CDR3 protein. The profile shows around 660,000 distinct CDR3 sequences, under 50% of them singletons. Specimen: peripheral blood. The receptors here all came from an adult man with Graves' ophthalmopathy.

This clonotype was counted ten times or more. V gene TRBV4-1 combines with J gene TRBJ1-2, with D possibly being TRBD1 (5 bases). The germline V gene has CDR1 MGHRA and CDR2 YSYEKL. The CDR3 length is 14 residues. The ends were cut back, 5 bases at V and 4 bases at J, with 14 bases in the middle. The chain's CDR3 is CASSLPGTVYGYTF. The CDR3 coding sequence is TGCGCCAGCAGCTTACCCGGGACGGTCTATGGCTACACCTTC.

The chain combines TRBV2 with TRBJ2-5, with 7 bases lining up with TRBD1. The CDR3 runs to 13 residues. Germline values: CDR1 SNHLY, CDR2 FYNNEI. V dropped 11 bases and J dropped 4; count of bases not matched to a gene: 10. The CDR3 here is CADRAGIGETQYF. The CDR3 DNA reads as TGTGCCGACAGGGCCGGGATCGGAGAGACCCAGTACTTC.

The chain is built from TRBV20-1 and TRBJ2-5; 13 nucleotides align to TRBD2. Germline CDR1 and CDR2: DFQATT and SNEGSKA (reference sequence). The CDR3 contains 17 residues. V lost 0 bases, J lost 4 bases, and 8 bases stayed unmatched. CDR3 DNA sequence: TGCAGTGCTAGAGATCCACTAGCGGGGGGGCCGGGAGAGACCCAGTACTTC. This sequence encodes CSARDPLAGGPGETQYF.

J is TRBJ1-3 and V is TRBV7-2, with D unclear. The V end was cut by 5 bases, the J end by 0 bases, with 11 bases between. Germline lookup yields CDR1 SGHTA and CDR2 FQGNSA. The CDR3 has 15 amino acids. The CDR3 DNA reads TGTGCCAGCAGCCAAGGCGGCGGCTCTGGAAACACCATATATTTT. Translated, it gives CASSQGGGSGNTIYF.

In this sample, this clonotype turned up once. V and J are TRBV15 and TRBJ1-3; the D gene is possibly TRBD1 (6 bases). CDR3 length: 19 amino acids. Deletions cut 3 bases from V and 3 bases from J, with 24 bases between. Germline V gene data show CDR1 as LNHNV and CDR2 as YYDKDF (reference sequence). The CDR3 spells CATSSPRRGGLAGGNTIYF. CDR3 nucleotides: TGTGCCACCAGCAGTCCCCGCCGTGGGGGGCTGGCGGGTGGAAACACCATATATTTT.

This clonotype was counted many times. The chain couples TRBV19 to TRBJ1-3; 7 bases are a match to TRBD1. V dropped 10 bases and J dropped 0; count of bases not matched to a gene: 9. Germline V CDR1 and CDR2: LNHDA, SQIVND (reference sequence). CDR3 size: 15 residues. The CDR3 DNA reads TGTGCCACCCTCTGGACAGGCCCCTCTGGAAACACCATATATTTT. It specifies CATLWTGPSGNTIYF.

This chain joins TRBV19 and TRBJ1-1; 9 bases agree with TRBD1. The ends lost 4 bases at V and 5 bases at J; junction bases unmatched: 20. Germline loops: CDR1 LNHDA, CDR2 SQIVND (reference sequence). This CDR3 region has 19 residues. The CDR3 DNA reads TGTGCCAGTAGTACCGGAAAAACAGGGGGCGCGGGGATGAGAACTGAAGCTTTCTTT. Residues: CASSTGKTGGAGMRTEAFF.

This chain links TRBV2 with TRBJ1-5; D is unresolved. The length of the CDR3 is 16 residues. Trimming took 6 bases from V and 2 from J, leaving 17 bases between them. Germline lookup yields CDR1 SNHLY and CDR2 FYNNEI. The CDR3 coding sequence is TGTGCCAGCAGGAAACTACGCGGACTAGGCAATCAGCCCCAGCATTTT. It encodes CASRKLRGLGNQPQHF.

J is TRBJ1-6 and V is TRBV20-1; D may be TRBD1 (5 bases). The V and J ends lost 1 base and 5 bases respectively, with 21 bases between them. CDR1 and CDR2 (germline): DFQATT, SNEGSKA (reference sequence). The CDR3 has 18 residues. The CDR3 region is CSARGRAGQRWDNSPLHF. The CDR3 region has the DNA TGCAGTGCTAGAGGTCGGGCGGGGCAGAGGTGGGATAATTCACCCCTCCACTTT.

The rearrangement uses TRBV2 and TRBJ1-1, with a weak D call TRBD1 (5 bases). V lost 5 bases and J lost 0, with 10 bases in between. The length of the CDR3 is 14 residues. Germline assignment: CDR1 SNHLY and CDR2 FYNNEI. In DNA, the CDR3 is TGTGCCAGCAGTTCGGGGGACGTGAACACTGAAGCTTTCTTT. Amino acid sequence: CASSSGDVNTEAFF.

The gene calls are TRBV12-3 or TRBV12-4 and TRBJ1-5; 7 positions agree with TRBD1. V shed 7 bases, J shed 7 bases, and the junction held 7 bases outside the gene matches. The CDR3 contains 13 residues. CDR3 DNA sequence: TGTGCCAGCAAGGGGACAGCGGGCCAGCCCCAGCATTTT. Amino acid sequence: CASKGTAGQPQHF.

Ten or more counts support this clonotype. The gene calls are TRBV2 and TRBJ1-6; D is perhaps TRBD1 (6 bases). The V end lost 6 bases, the J end lost 6 bases, and 9 bases lay between the germline ends. The CDR3 loop spans 13 amino acids. CDR1 SNHLY and CDR2 FYNNEI come from the germline V gene. The CDR3 region has the DNA TGTGCCAGCAGGATCAGGGGTAATTCACCCCTCCACTTT. It is translated as CASRIRGNSPLHF.

The chain joins TRBV19 to TRBJ2-3; D gene uncertain. Germline V CDR1 and CDR2: LNHDA, SQIVND (reference sequence). Trimming cost V 11 bases and J 2 bases, with 8 bases left between them. This CDR3 has 11 residues. The DNA for the CDR3 is TGTGCCGCCAGTACCACAGATACGCAGTATTTT. Translated: CAASTTDTQYF.

The chain recombines TRBV18 with TRBJ2-5, with 8 positions matching TRBD2. There are 14 residues in the CDR3. Germline lookup yields CDR1 KGHSH and CDR2 LQKENI. The J segment lost 2 bases and the V segment lost 3 bases, leaving 2 bases of the junction unmatched. As DNA, the CDR3 is TGTGCCAGCTCACCGAGACTAGCGCAAGAGACCCAGTACTTC. Its translation is CASSPRLAQETQYF.

In its sample, this clonotype was seen many times. This rearrangement joins TRBV10-3 to TRBJ1-2; TRBD1 agrees at 7 bases. CDR1 and CDR2 (germline): ENHRY, SYGVKD. Unmatched junction bases numbered 1, after V lost 2 bases and J lost 4 bases. The length of the CDR3 is 13 residues. CDR3 sequence reads: CAISEDRAYGYTF. As DNA, the CDR3 is TGTGCCATCAGTGAGGACAGGGCCTATGGCTACACCTTC.

This chain joins TRBV15 and TRBJ2-2, with 10 bases lining up with TRBD2. CDR1 is LNHNV and CDR2 is YYDKDF in the germline V gene (reference sequence). The trim removed 5 bases at V and 11 bases at J, leaving 8 bases unmatched. CDR3 size: 14 residues. CDR3: CATSVVAGGAELFF. In DNA, the CDR3 is TGTGCCACCAGCGTTGTAGCGGGAGGCGCAGAGCTGTTTTTT.

Ten or more counts support this clonotype. The chain employs TRBV2 and TRBJ2-7; D not resolved. Per germline, CDR1 SNHLY and CDR2 FYNNEI. The CDR3 runs 10 residues. V was pared by 9 bases and J by 2 bases, with 5 bases between. The CDR3 DNA reads as TGTGCCAGTCGCGCCTACGAGCAGTACTTC. It specifies CASRAYEQYF.

The J gene is TRBJ1-3, the V gene TRBV5-1, with TRBD1 matching over 8 bases. The CDR3 spans 15 residues. Germline V gene sequence: CDR1 SGHRS, CDR2 YFSETQ. Unmatched junction bases numbered 5, after V lost 5 bases and J lost 1 base. CDR3 loop: CASRPQGASGNTIYF. CDR3 sequence (DNA): TGCGCCAGCAGACCCCAGGGGGCTTCTGGAAACACCATATATTTT.

V gene TRBV20-1 combines with J gene TRBJ1-2, with TRBD1 matching 8 bases. CDR3 length equals 14 residues. V shed 4 bases, J shed 0 bases, and the junction held 4 bases outside the gene matches. Per the germline V gene, CDR1 is DFQATT and CDR2 is SNEGSKA (reference sequence). The CDR3, as DNA: TGCAGTGCTATCGACAGGGGCCCTAACTATGGCTACACCTTC. Its protein is CSAIDRGPNYGYTF.

The chain links TRBV5-1 to TRBJ2-5; D gene ambiguous. V lost 1 base to trimming and J lost 7 bases, with 5 bases between them. The CDR3 covers 11 residues. CDR1 and CDR2 from the germline V gene are SGHRS and YFSETQ. CDR3 residues: CASSLRVTQYF. As DNA, the CDR3 is TGCGCCAGCAGCTTGCGGGTGACCCAGTACTTC.

This clonotype was observed many times. The chain links TRBV27 to TRBJ2-5; 14 bases line up with TRBD2. The V segment lost 5 bases and the J segment 1 base; nucleotides outside the gene matches: 0. Germline CDR1 reads MNHEY; CDR2 reads SMNVEV (reference sequence). CDR3 size: 15 residues. The CDR3 reads CASSGTSGGQETQYF. In nucleotides, the CDR3 is TGTGCCAGCAGTGGGACTAGCGGGGGCCAAGAGACCCAGTACTTC.

This sequence joins TRBV2 and TRBJ2-7; possibly TRBD1 for D (5 bases). The germline gives CDR1 SNHLY, CDR2 FYNNEI. The CDR3 runs to 14 residues. V was clipped by 8 bases and J by 0 bases, with 14 bases between them. The CDR3 region is CASPPGADSYEQYF. The CDR3 region has the DNA TGTGCCAGCCCGCCTGGGGCAGACTCCTACGAGCAGTACTTC.